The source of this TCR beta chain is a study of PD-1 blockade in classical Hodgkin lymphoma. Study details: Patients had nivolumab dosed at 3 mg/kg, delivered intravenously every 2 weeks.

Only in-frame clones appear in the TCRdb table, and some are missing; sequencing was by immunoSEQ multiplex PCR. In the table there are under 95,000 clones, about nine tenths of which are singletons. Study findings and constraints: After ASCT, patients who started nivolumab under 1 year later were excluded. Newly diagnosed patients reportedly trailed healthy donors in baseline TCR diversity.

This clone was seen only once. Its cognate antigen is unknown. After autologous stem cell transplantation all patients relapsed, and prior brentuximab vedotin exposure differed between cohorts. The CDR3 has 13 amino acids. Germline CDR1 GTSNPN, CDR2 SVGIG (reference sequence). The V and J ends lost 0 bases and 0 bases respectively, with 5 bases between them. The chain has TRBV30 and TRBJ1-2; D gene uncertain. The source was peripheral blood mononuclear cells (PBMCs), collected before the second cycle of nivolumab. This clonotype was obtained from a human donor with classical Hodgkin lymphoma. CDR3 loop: CAWSVTANYGYTF. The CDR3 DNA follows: TGTGCCTGGAGTGTAACAGCTAACTATGGCTACACCTTC.